Below, 18 T cell receptor beta chains from the same sample are listed, as sequenced in a study of cytomegalovirus exposure and HLA in healthy donors. PCR involved 60 Vbeta and 13 Jbeta primers. The data were produced by immunoSEQ multiplex PCR, yet TCRdb's version contains in-frame clones alone and is incomplete. The repertoire includes under 250,000 clones, about 78% of them detected once, and 3.5% to 4% sits in the top ten. The sequencing sample was made of PBMCs. These receptors came from a male donor in good health and CMV-seronegative.

This rearrangement joins TRBV5-1 to TRBJ2-5, with 14 bases that match TRBD2. The trim removed 0 bases at V and 5 bases at J, leaving 9 bases unmatched. There are 18 residues in the CDR3. CDR1 is SGHRS, CDR2 YFSETQ, per germline. In DNA, the CDR3 is TGCGCCAGCAGCTTGGTTAGGACTAGCGGGGGGAGCGAGGAGACCCAGTACTTC. It specifies CASSLVRTSGGSEETQYF.

The V gene is TRBV27, the J gene TRBJ2-1, with 10 positions matching TRBD2. Trimming cost V 6 bases and J 6 bases; bases outside gene matches: 11. CDR3 size: 16 residues. CDR1 and CDR2 from the germline V gene are MNHEY and SMNVEV (reference sequence). DNA of the CDR3: TGTGCCAGCAGCCTCCTCAGGGGACTAGCGACCAATGAGCAGTTCTTC. Encoded protein: CASSLLRGLATNEQFF.

V gene TRBV18 combines with J gene TRBJ2-7; 7 bases fit TRBD1. Trimming at V came to 3 bases and at J to 2 bases, leaving 7 bases not matched to a gene. Germline V lookup: CDR1 KGHSH, CDR2 LQKENI. The CDR3 loop spans 15 amino acids. CDR3 region: CASSPRQGRTYEQYF. The CDR3 bases are TGTGCCAGCTCACCGAGACAGGGTAGGACCTACGAGCAGTACTTC.

The chain recombines TRBV7-3 with TRBJ2-3; TRBD2 matches at 14 bases. The germline gives CDR1 SGHTA, CDR2 FQGTGA. V dropped 5 bases and J dropped 14; count of bases not matched to a gene: 9. The CDR3 covers 14 residues. The CDR3 reads CASSPGTSGRALYF. The CDR3 bases are TGTGCCAGCAGCCCTGGGACTAGCGGGAGAGCTTTGTATTTT.

The V call is TRBV15, the J call TRBJ2-7, with 8 bases identical to TRBD2. The CDR3 contains 18 residues. The germline V gene has CDR1 LNHNV and CDR2 YYDKDF (reference sequence). V lost 1 base, J lost 1 base, and 12 bases stayed unmatched. CDR3 DNA sequence: TGTGCCACCAGCAGAGTTTGGGCAGAACTAGCGGATTCCTACGAGCAGTACTTC. Translated: CATSRVWAELADSYEQYF.

This clone was found a few times. The chain's CDR3 is CASSLEGFDQPQHF. The DNA of the CDR3 is TGTGCCAGCAGCTTAGAGGGGTTTGATCAGCCCCAGCATTTT. V is TRBV7-9 and J is TRBJ1-5; maybe TRBD1 (5 bases). V was clipped by 1 base and J by 5 bases, with 9 bases between them. The germline V gene has CDR1 SEHNR and CDR2 FQNEAQ (reference sequence). This CDR3 region has 14 residues.

The genes are TRBV18 and TRBJ2-5; TRBD2 is a possible D gene (5 bases). CDR1 is KGHSH and CDR2 is LQKENI in the germline V gene. The CDR3 length is 14 residues. V lost 2 bases to trimming and J lost 9 bases, with 16 bases between them. CDR3 residues: CASSPRTYFGAQYF. CDR3 DNA: TGTGCCAGCTCACCAAGGACGTACTTCGGGGCCCAGTACTTC.

This clone was seen more than once but under ten times. The V call is TRBV25-1, the J call TRBJ1-4; D possibly corresponds to TRBD1 (5 bases). Trimming took 2 bases from V and 0 from J, leaving 13 bases between them. This CDR3 spans 17 amino acids. Germline loops: CDR1 MGHDK, CDR2 SYGVNS. CDR3 sequence reads: CASSEIRRGTTNEKLFF. The CDR3 coding sequence is TGTGCCAGCAGTGAAATACGGAGGGGAACAACTAATGAAAAACTGTTTTTT.

The chain joins TRBV19 to TRBJ2-1, with 13 nucleotides matching TRBD2. This CDR3 region has 16 residues. J lost 10 bases, V lost 5 bases, and 11 bases had no gene match. Germline loops: CDR1 LNHDA, CDR2 SQIVND (reference sequence). This CDR3 reads CASSDTGTSGTREQFF. As DNA, the CDR3 is TGTGCCAGTAGTGATACCGGGACTAGCGGGACGAGGGAGCAGTTCTTC.

The chain has TRBV5-1 and TRBJ2-5, with TRBD1 as a possible D gene (7 bases). CDR1 is SGHRS and CDR2 is YFSETQ in the germline V gene. Trimming shortened V by 4 bases and J by 2 bases, and 15 bases separated the two germline ends. The CDR3 totals 15 residues. The chain's CDR3 is CASSRAGQPQETQYF. DNA of the CDR3: TGCGCCAGCAGCAGGGCGGGACAGCCACAAGAGACCCAGTACTTC. Full variable domain (outside the CDR3, taken from reference TRBV5-1 and TRBJ2-5): KAGVTQTPRYLIKTRGQQVTLSCSPISGHRSVSWYQQTPGQGLQFLFEYFSETQRNKGNFPGRFSGRQFSNSRSEMNVSTLELGDSALYLCASSRAGQPQETQYFGPGTRLLVL.

This clone was found a few times. V usage is TRBV6-5 and J usage is TRBJ1-1; D is perhaps TRBD1 (5 bases). The CDR3 spans 13 residues. Trimming cost V 6 bases and J 1 base, with 9 bases left between them. Germline V CDR1 and CDR2: MNHEY, SVGAGI. The CDR3 DNA reads TGTGCCAGCAGCCCACAGGCGAACACTGAAGCTTTCTTT. Protein sequence: CASSPQANTEAFF.

In DNA form, the CDR3 reads TGTGCCACCAGCCGGCGGGAGGACGTAACAGATACGCAGTATTTT. Protein sequence: CATSRREDVTDTQYF. The V and J genes are TRBV15 and TRBJ2-3, with TRBD2 matching 8 bases. Trimming removed 5 bases from V and 3 bases from J; junction bases left unmatched: 7. Germline loops: CDR1 LNHNV, CDR2 YYDKDF (reference sequence). This CDR3 is 15 amino acids long.

The genes are TRBV4-2 and TRBJ2-1; 10 nucleotides match TRBD2. The V gene's germline CDR1 is LGHNA and CDR2 YNFKEQ. The CDR3 covers 16 residues. The V gene end was trimmed by 3 bases and the J gene end by 7 bases; junction bases not matched to a gene: 9. CDR3 coding DNA: TGTGCCAGCAGCCAGAAACTAGCGGGAATGGAGAATGAGCAGTTCTTC. It encodes CASSQKLAGMENEQFF.

The chain recombines TRBV7-9 with TRBJ2-1; the D is unclear. This CDR3 comprises 16 residues. The germline V and J ends were trimmed by 1 base and 0 bases, with 10 bases remaining between them. Germline assignment: CDR1 SEHNR and CDR2 FQNEAQ (reference sequence). This CDR3 is CASSLVHRSSYNEQFF. In DNA form, the CDR3 reads TGTGCCAGCAGCTTAGTACACCGGAGCTCCTACAATGAGCAGTTCTTC.

The CDR3 reads CSVEDQGTYEQYF. CDR3 coding DNA: TGCAGCGTTGAAGATCAGGGGACCTACGAGCAGTACTTC. V and J are TRBV29-1 and TRBJ2-7; tentatively, D is TRBD1 (6 bases). With 0 bases removed from V and 2 bases from J, the gap between germline ends came to 8 bases. The germline V gene has CDR1 SQVTM and CDR2 ANQGSEA. This CDR3 comprises 13 residues.

In nucleotides, the CDR3 is TGTGCCAGCAGCCGTTCCGGGACTAGCGGTCGAGAGACCCAGTACTTC. Its protein is CASSRSGTSGRETQYF. V usage is TRBV7-6 and J usage is TRBJ2-5; 11 bases agree with TRBD2. After removal of 5 bases from V and 4 bases from J, the junction contained 9 bases not matched to a gene. Per germline, CDR1 SGHVS and CDR2 FNYEAQ. The CDR3 sequence is 16 residues long.

The chain uses TRBV11-2 and TRBJ2-3, with D tentatively TRBD2 (5 bases). The CDR3 is made up of 14 amino acids. Germline CDR1 reads SGHAT; CDR2 reads FQNNGV. With 8 bases removed from V and 6 bases from J, the gap between germline ends came to 18 bases. The CDR3 spells CASSLGRRGDTQYF. The CDR3 coding sequence is TGTGCCAGCTCCCTAGGGAGAAGAGGGGATACGCAGTATTTT.

The chain uses TRBV12-5 and TRBJ1-1; tentative D call: TRBD1 (6 bases). Per germline, CDR1 LGHNT and CDR2 FRNRAP. V was trimmed by 3 bases and J by 1 base, leaving 18 bases between them. There are 17 residues in the CDR3. CDR3 amino acids: CASGFRLHRDKNTEAFF. The CDR3 DNA follows: TGTGCTAGTGGTTTCCGTCTGCACCGGGACAAGAACACTGAAGCTTTCTTT.